This TCR beta chain derives from a study of radiation and T cells in renal cell carcinoma. This clone has a handful of counts. Its cognate antigen is unknown. Study outcomes and limitations: Top tumor clonotypes rose in blood 2 weeks post-radiation, then contracted. Without pretreatment biopsies, baseline tumor clonotype presence was undetermined.

The V gene end was trimmed by 5 bases and the J gene end by 0 bases; junction bases not matched to a gene: 4. This CDR3 region has 14 residues. The germline CDR1 and CDR2 sequences are SGDLS and YYNGEE. Method: immunoSEQ multiplex PCR; TCRdb's copy keeps in-frame clones and lacks some. The sample records 87,000 or so clones, 75% to 90% being singletons. As to time point: baseline pretreatment blood. Treatment of the sample: 15 Gy SBRT to primary tumor, nephrectomy 4 weeks later. This sequence joins TRBV9 and TRBJ2-5, with 7 positions matching TRBD1. The material was blood, obtained from a patient whose treatment included radiotherapy and nephrectomy. This TCR derives from a man aged 45-60 years with renal cell carcinoma. Written as DNA, the CDR3 is TGTGCCAGCAGTCCTGGACAGGACCAAGAGACCCAGTACTTC. It translates to CASSPGQDQETQYF.